The table lists the clone carrying this T cell receptor beta chain with a count of one. The antigen remains unidentified. Each sample came from a Caucasian adult donor living in Nashville, Tennessee. The CDR3 loop spans 14 amino acids. Trimming removed 7 bases from V and 0 bases from J, with 7 bases in between. Germline V lookup: CDR1 SGHAT, CDR2 FQNNGV. These data originate in a study of shared clonotypes between healthy human individuals. Study-level results: Measured sharing among donors was expected to vary with sequencing depth.

Profiling relied on immunoSEQ multiplex PCR, and the TCRdb table lists in-frame clones only, not all of them. The sample includes 600,000 to 750,000 clones, roughly 70% seen only once; the top ten take approximately 2%. The TCR comes from a woman in her 30s in good health. The sample comprised memory CD4+ T cells sorted from blood. Subset reported: CD45RA-negative fraction. The rearrangement links TRBV11-2 to TRBJ2-6; D remains unclear. CDR3 sequence (DNA): TGTGCCAGCACACAAGGCTCTGGGGCCAACGTCCTGACTTTC. It codes for CASTQGSGANVLTF.